This is a list of T cell receptor beta chains from one sample in a study of shared clonotypes between healthy human individuals. Profiling relied on immunoSEQ multiplex PCR, and the TCRdb table lists in-frame clones only, not all of them. The table records approximately 2.5 million clones, about 92% of them present only once. Sequences were obtained from naive CD4+ T cells sorted from blood. These receptors were obtained from a man aged 18 to 35 in good health. Each CDR3 is given with its conserved first and last residue. Fields, in order: V gene, D gene, clone size, J gene, CDR3 protein, CDR3 DNA. D genes are given only for firm matches. Size values are once, few and many counts, or a class for expanded clones, and some rows have none.

TRBV4-1	-	-	TRBJ2-5	CASRRGETQYF	TGCGCCAGCAGACGAGGGGAGACCCAGTACTTC
TRBV28	-	once	TRBJ1-2	CASSLGGAGLYGYTF	TGTGCCAGCAGTTTGGGGGGCGCAGGACTCTATGGCTACACCTTC
TRBV19	-	-	TRBJ2-6	CASSGPDWSTGANVLTF	TGTGCCAGTAGTGGCCCGGACTGGTCTACGGGGGCCAACGTCCTGACTTTC
TRBV18	-	-	TRBJ2-6	CASSPLGGSGANVLTF	TGTGCCAGCTCACCACTTGGGGGCAGTGGGGCCAACGTCCTGACTTTC
TRBV27	-	-	TRBJ1-6	CASSLSQSTDSPLHF	TGTGCCAGCAGTTTATCCCAGTCTACCGATTCACCCCTCCACTTT
TRBV5-1	TRBD1	-	TRBJ2-5	CASTPETGGRETQYF	TGCGCCAGCACCCCCGAGACAGGGGGGCGAGAGACCCAGTACTTC
TRBV21-1	-	-	TRBJ2-3	CASTLDLNSTDTQYF	TGTGCCTCGACCTTAGACCTAAACAGCACAGATACGCAGTATTTT
TRBV4-3	TRBD2	-	TRBJ2-7	CASSQDPVSSGDEQYF	TGCGCCAGCAGCCAAGATCCCGTTTCTAGCGGGGACGAGCAGTACTTC
TRBV7-2	-	-	TRBJ2-5	CASSPPGLQETQYF	TGTGCCAGCAGCCCGCCGGGTTTACAAGAGACCCAGTACTTC
TRBV28	TRBD2	-	TRBJ2-3	CASTALGGSTDTQYF	TGTGCCAGCACCGCCCTGGGGGGGAGCACAGATACGCAGTATTTT
TRBV10-2	-	-	TRBJ1-2	CASSEWAEGGYTF	TGCGCCAGCAGTGAGTGGGCGGAAGGGGGCTACACCTTC
TRBV28	TRBD1	-	TRBJ2-7	CASSPRTGKRNEQYF	TGTGCCAGCAGTCCAAGGACAGGGAAGCGGAACGAGCAGTACTTC
TRBV19	TRBD1	-	TRBJ1-5	CASSVGQASRQPQHF	TGTGCCAGTAGTGTCGGACAGGCCAGCCGCCAGCCCCAGCATTTT
TRBV6-1	-	once	TRBJ1-6	CASRNNSPLHF	TGTGCCAGCAGAAACAATTCACCCCTCCACTTT
TRBV6-6	-	-	TRBJ1-4	CASSSGQIATNEKLFF	TGTGCCAGCAGTTCTGGACAGATAGCAACTAATGAAAAACTGTTTTTT
TRBV18	-	-	TRBJ1-5	CASSAGVGQPQHF	TGTGCCAGCTCAGCAGGGGTGGGTCAGCCCCAGCATTTT
TRBV7-8	-	-	TRBJ2-1	CASSLAASDNEQFF	TGTGCCAGCAGCTTAGCCGCTAGCGACAATGAGCAGTTCTTC
TRBV9	TRBD1	-	TRBJ2-2	CASSVDRGPPGELFF	TGTGCCAGCAGCGTAGACAGGGGGCCGCCCGGGGAGCTGTTTTTT
TRBV30	TRBD2	-	TRBJ2-2	CAWSLLASVYGELFF	TGTGCCTGGAGCCTACTAGCGAGCGTTTATGGGGAGCTGTTTTTT
TRBV13	TRBD2	-	TRBJ2-1	CASTLAGVTYNEQFF	TGTGCCAGCACCCTAGCGGGAGTAACCTACAATGAGCAGTTCTTC
TRBV30	-	-	TRBJ1-1	CAWEASDRVEAFF	TGTGCCTGGGAGGCCTCCGACCGAGTTGAAGCTTTCTTT
TRBV2	TRBD2	once	TRBJ2-7	CASSDSSGGDYEQYF	TGTGCCAGCAGTGACTCTAGCGGGGGCGATTACGAGCAGTACTTC
TRBV5-8	-	once	TRBJ1-6	CASSLAVRGGSPLHF	TGTGCCAGCAGCTTGGCCGTCAGGGGTGGCTCACCCCTCCACTTT
TRBV7-8	-	-	TRBJ2-1	CASGHMAITLNNEQFF	TGTGCCAGCGGCCACATGGCGATAACTTTGAACAATGAGCAGTTCTTC
TRBV6-5	TRBD1	-	TRBJ1-5	CASSRAGQVNQPQHF	TGTGCCAGCAGCCGCGCGGGACAGGTCAATCAGCCCCAGCATTTT
TRBV5-1	-	once	TRBJ2-2	CASSLALLAGGELFF	TGCGCCAGCAGCTTGGCCTTACTAGCAGGCGGGGAGCTGTTTTTT
TRBV28	TRBD1	-	TRBJ2-5	CASSNGQGPETQYF	TGTGCCAGCAGTAACGGACAGGGACCAGAGACCCAGTACTTC
TRBV6-1	TRBD2	-	TRBJ2-1	CASSATSGKVDEQFF	TGTGCCAGCAGTGCTACTAGCGGGAAGGTCGATGAGCAGTTCTTC